This TCR beta chain was identified in a study of CD8 T cells in ankylosing spondylitis. The study, taken as a whole, reports: Earlier studies detected some motif variants in reactive arthritis synovial fluid and blood. The clones that were linked to disease were reported to be significantly enriched in matched synovial fluid samples from ankylosing spondylitis patients. Disease-linked clones had a CD8+ phenotype and relatively low frequency in peripheral blood.

5'-RACE, quantitative and with molecular barcodes, yielded the TCR beta libraries. One entry per CDR3 protein, called by TCRdb with MiXCR from the 5' RACE reads. The table includes a few hundred thousand distinct CDR3 sequences, around 19% detected once. There are a few counts of this clonotype. What it binds is not known. CDR1 is DFQATT and CDR2 is SNEGSKA in the germline V gene (reference sequence). CDR3 length: 14 amino acids. V was trimmed by 0 bases and J by 4 bases, leaving 10 bases between them. Sequenced: blood, either unsorted or a sorted T cell fraction (not recorded which). This receptor was obtained from a male donor with ankylosing spondylitis or in good health (not recorded which). This chain uses TRBV20-1 with TRBJ2-1; tentatively, D is TRBD1 (6 bases). The CDR3 here is CSARDSQGYNEQFF. The CDR3 DNA reads as TGCAGTGCTAGAGACAGCCAGGGGTACAATGAGCAGTTCTTC.